This note documents a single T cell receptor (beta chain) sequence. Antigen unknown. Germline is not matched at one junction end, which may reflect a read error. TCRdb's table, derived via immunoSEQ multiplex PCR, lists solely in-frame clones and lacks some. This table holds about 92,000 clones, 91% found once. These data belong to a study of OX40 agonist ivuxolimab in advanced cancers. As for the study in general: Age averaged around 58 years (range roughly 20 to 90), and more than 80% were male.

This CDR3 has 15 amino acids. The germline V gene has CDR1 ENHRY and CDR2 SYGVKD. Findings of the study overall: Averaging showed that CD8+ T cells had more expanded clones than CD4+ did. CD4+ and CD8+ blood T cells expanded clonally by week 6 at 0.1 to 3.0 mg/kg.

The chain recombines TRBV10-3 with TRBJ1-2, with D perhaps TRBD1 (5 bases). Sequencing used CD4+ or CD8+ T cells sorted from blood, obtained in a trial of the OX40 agonist ivuxolimab. The clonotype comes from an adult with an advanced solid tumor such as melanoma, head and neck, liver or kidney cancer. CDR3 DNA sequence: TGTGCCATCAGTGAGTCACCAGGGTATAACGATGGCTACACCTTC. Protein: CAISESPGYNDGYTF.